The present T cell receptor (beta chain) was sequenced within a study of cytomegalovirus exposure and HLA in healthy donors (dated by TCRdb to 2015 to 2018). Regarding the complete study: An earlier analysis of approximately 590 of the donors reported 250 to 300 Gb of sequence data and 100 million to 140 million unique TCR beta sequences from 150 million to 200 million T cells. An early release covering roughly 600 HLA-typed donors comprised about 300 gigabases of sequencing data and roughly 86 million unique TCR sequences. Of the roughly 400 genotyped donors, approximately 80% fell in the genetic ancestry cluster associated with self-reported Caucasian donors. The aim of the study was to test whether cataloging public T cell receptors could identify signatures of past pathogen exposure. Using immunosequencing, the study profiled T cell repertoires from about 650 subjects and related those repertoires to cytomegalovirus serostatus. In addition to the first cohort of 666 subjects, a separate validation cohort of some 120 different subjects was used. The study combined high-throughput TCR immunosequencing, statistical association of individual TCRs with disease status, and machine learning to predict cytomegalovirus infection status. A later analysis re-analyzed previously published TCR beta repertoires from 666 donors and added high-resolution HLA genotyping to study TCR occurrence patterns. In the later analysis, no new phenotypic data were used to find candidate immune exposures; instead, reliance was placed on TCR beta sequences and their occurrence across donors. To decide whether each TCR beta V gene segment behaved as functional or pseudogenic, an earlier analysis of some 540 of the donors relied on high-throughput TCR beta sequencing. Donor age, sex, ethnicity and CMV serostatus were compiled together with the repertoire data. In a later genetic analysis, genome-wide SNP genotypes for about 55% of the roughly 670 donors were used, and that subset was treated as a discovery cohort. All discovery cohort repertoires had been generated on a single sequencing platform. Both class I and class II loci were covered by HLA typing, at four-digit resolution. The number of donors typed differed by locus, with about 629-630 for A, B, C, DRB1 and DQB1, about 500 for DQA1, about 610 for DPA1, and around 430 for DPB1. Roughly 5 DR-DQ haplotypes were handled as single units for association and clustering, since linkage in the cohort was strong. On average, about 200,000 unique TCR beta nucleotide sequences were sequenced per donor among about 400 genotyped donors of the cohort, with roughly 18% of those sequences being non-productive. What the authors observed across the whole study: According to the authors, the approach could potentially be generalized to other disease states and immunological phenotypes. Because the 87-base-pair reads could not distinguish some IMGT-functional V segments, including TRBV6-2 and TRBV6-3, those segments were excluded. According to a later genetic analysis, donors in an Asian-associated ancestry cluster had fewer N-insertions in productive TCRs than the roughly 700-donor mean. A further reported finding was that TCR beta sequences accurately predicted the HLA-A and HLA-B alleles for most subjects in the first cohort. In a later genetic analysis, a missense DCLRE1C variant was associated with V-gene and J-gene trimming of TCR beta chains, and the association was replicated in an independent cohort. Assigning TCR associations to individual alleles was difficult when HLA alleles, especially DR and DQ, strongly co-occurred. Linkage disequilibrium might explain the correlated functional status among segregating V segments, but an unknown experimental factor could not be excluded. Sequencing depth was assumed to be roughly uniform across donors in the presence/absence analyses, though that assumption may not hold. The classifier was reported to diagnose cytomegalovirus status with high specificity and sensitivity in both the original cohort and the validation cohort. Three of the identified cytomegalovirus-associated TCR beta chains were confirmed in vitro to be specific for cytomegalovirus antigens. A group of highly shared sequence variants was considered likely to be a technical artifact of the sequencing pipeline. At a false discovery rate of 0.05, a later analysis linked under 20,000 TCR beta sequences to specific HLA alleles. The only immune exposure information available for the cohort was CMV serostatus. Seventeen rarely observed V segments, including chromosome 9 orphons, were excluded from the earlier analysis of several hundred of the donors because counts were too low. According to a later analysis, parvovirus B19, influenza, CMV and Epstein-Barr virus appeared linked to several top co-occurrence clusters. Because HLA typing was unavailable for some donors at each locus, only the typed subset was used in association tests. The study gave a list of around 170 TCR beta chains associated with cytomegalovirus. In a later analysis, most CMV-associated TCR beta chains were found to appear HLA-restricted, with HLA associations seemingly driven largely by CMV exposure. According to a later analysis, TCR association rates differed among HLA loci, with DRB1 alleles showing the most associated TCRs and HLA-C alleles showing the fewest. In an earlier analysis of about 540 of the donors, most TCR beta V segments were observed in productive rearrangements about 87% or about 30% of the time, broadly matching IMGT annotations. Most TCR sequences were seen in very few donors, while some public TCRs were found in many individuals. In a later analysis, HLA-associated TCR beta chains were found to be more clonally expanded and to have lower generation probabilities than equally common non-associated chains. In this cohort, only TCR beta chains were sequenced, and detectable features were limited by the absence of alpha or paired-chain data.

The cohort consisted of 600 or so healthy bone marrow donors. Cohort members were all nominally healthy when sampled, although unrecorded immune exposures were likely present. The donor tested CMV seropositive, placing the donor among the roughly 300 seropositive members of the cohort. Every donor gave a peripheral blood sample, and the peripheral blood mononuclear cells from that sample were used for TCR beta sequencing. Genomic DNA was extracted from the blood cell samples with the Qiagen DNeasy Blood Extraction Kit. V lost 6 bases and J lost 4 bases; the stretch between them is 13 bases long. From its cysteine to its phenylalanine, the CDR3 spans 14 amino acids. Only CDR3 DNA is held: 42 bases, read in frame from base 1. According to the germline V gene, CDR1 reads SNHLY and CDR2 reads FYNNEI. Library preparation used the immunoSEQ multiplex PCR assay. A mixture of 60 forward primers for TCR Vbeta segments and 13 reverse primers for TCR Jbeta segments was used in the multiplex PCR. The CDR3 region of rearranged TCR beta genes was amplified from genomic DNA with a multiplex PCR assay. The Illumina HiSeq System was used to sequence the amplified TCR beta libraries as 87-base-pair reads. The authors' pipeline ran thus. In a later analysis, tens of millions of unique TCR beta chains were counted across the roughly 670 repertoires, and about 10 million of these chains were shared by at least two donors. Raw reads were error-corrected and collapsed into unique sequences by a nearest-neighbor algorithm in which closely related sequences were merged to remove PCR and sequencing errors. To assign V, D and J gene segments, CDR3 sequences were aligned to IMGT reference sequences. For a sequence to be retained, at least a six-nucleotide match to both a V gene segment and a J gene segment was required. A rearrangement was called productive if the CDR3 had no stop codons and remained in frame with V and J, and every other rearrangement was called non-productive. Following IMGT convention, CDR3 was defined as the stretch from the second conserved V-encoded cysteine to the conserved J-encoded phenylalanine. The earlier analysis of about 530 of the donors excluded any sequence lacking an unambiguous match to a single V gene segment. In an earlier analysis of almost 600 of the donors, a V segment was called functional when productive rearrangements were above 56.7%, and segregating when the standard deviation between donors exceeded 5%. A statistical classification framework was developed to diagnose cytomegalovirus status using the catalog of TCR beta chain sequences. V and J gene assignment, in a later analysis, came from comparing TCR nucleotide sequences with IMGT/GENE-DB human TR gene sequences. The TCRdist pipeline was used in a later analysis to assign CDR3 sequences and most-parsimonious VDJ recombination scenarios. In a later analysis, each TCR beta chain was defined by its CDR3 amino acid sequence together with its V-gene family, and reads lacking a unique V-gene family were excluded. A later analysis removed 550 to 650 highly shared, low-generation-probability nucleotide sequences to deal with suspected cross-contamination and a sequencing artifact. In a later analysis, a clonal expansion index was calculated for each public chain from normalized within-repertoire ranks of inferred template counts. A later analysis computed generation probabilities with a VDJ recombination model fitted to out-of-frame rearrangements, and checked the results against IGoR. A later analysis scored TCR-TCR, TCR-HLA and TCR-CMV co-occurrence with hypergeometric tests, applying a repertoire-size bias correction to TCR pairs. In a later analysis, false discovery rates were estimated by permuting HLA or CMV assignments 20 times. In a later analysis, co-occurring TCRs were grouped with DBSCAN, and TCRdist sequence similarity was added when clustering was performed within HLA-allele-positive subsets. Co-occurrence clustering excluded repertoires with fewer than 30,000 or more than 120,000 public chains, plus five with anomalous nucleotide sharing. What TCRdb holds here is the immuneACCESS table cut down to in-frame rearrangements. Part of the clones is not present; checked against another copy, under half of the missing clones reflect an unresolved V gene, and the others are unexplained. That table gives V, J and clone size, and the DNA gave D and trimming. Counted in this sample were roughly 98,000 clones; 62% of them appeared once. The leading ten clones occupy around 5.5% of the sample.

This clone came up a few times. Its specific antigen is unknown. Base qualities are missing; no much larger clone stands one base away. This clonotype was sampled from a young woman in good health and CMV-seropositive. The sequenced sample was PBMCs. The chain links TRBV2 with TRBJ1-5, and possibly TRBD1, on 5 matching bases. The nucleotide sequence reads TGTGCCAGCAGGATCAGGGAGGGGAATCAGCCCCAGCATTTT. This yields the protein CASRIREGNQPQHF.